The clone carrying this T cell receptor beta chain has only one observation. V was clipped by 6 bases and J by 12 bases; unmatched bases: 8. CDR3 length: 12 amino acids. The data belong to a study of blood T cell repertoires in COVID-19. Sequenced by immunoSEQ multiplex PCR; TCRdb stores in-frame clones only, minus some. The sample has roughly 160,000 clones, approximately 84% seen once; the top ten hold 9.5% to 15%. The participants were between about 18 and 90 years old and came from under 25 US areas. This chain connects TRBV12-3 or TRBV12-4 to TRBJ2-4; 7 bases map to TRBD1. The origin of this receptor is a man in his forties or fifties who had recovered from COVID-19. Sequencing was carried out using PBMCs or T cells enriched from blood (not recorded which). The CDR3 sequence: CASRALRGHQYF. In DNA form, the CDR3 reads TGTGCCAGCAGAGCCCTTAGGGGGCATCAGTACTTC.